This T cell receptor (beta chain) was sequenced during a study of cytomegalovirus exposure and HLA in healthy donors. In the case of this clone: Its antigen is currently unknown.

The CDR3 contains 15 residues. Trimming removed 4 bases from V and 6 bases from J; junction bases left unmatched: 11. The germline V gene encodes CDR1 SGHRS and CDR2 YFSETQ. Despite likely unrecorded immune exposures, the donors were nominally healthy at the time of sampling. Study-level results: A link between a missense DCLRE1C variant and TCR beta V- and J-gene trimming emerged from a later analysis. In a later analysis, donors in an Asian-associated ancestry cluster reportedly had fewer N-insertions in productive TCRs than the cohort mean.

PCR primers comprised 60 Vbeta and 13 Jbeta primers. Sequencing was performed with immunoSEQ multiplex PCR; in TCRdb, only in-frame clones are kept and a portion is missing. The sample data list some 76,000 clones. Sequencing was carried out using PBMCs. The chain couples TRBV5-1 to TRBJ2-7; 9 nucleotides align to TRBD1. The receptor's source is a middle-aged man in good health and CMV-seronegative. CDR3 loop: CASSPETGGFGEQYF. The CDR3 DNA reads as TGCGCCAGCAGCCCTGAGACAGGGGGGTTCGGCGAGCAGTACTTC.